The 21 T cell receptor beta chains below come from one sample, sequenced in a study of T cells in Graves' hyperthyroidism and ophthalmopathy. What was amplified from RNA transcripts were TCR beta CDR3 regions. The TCR CDR3 first-round RT-PCR relied on the HTBI primer set. TCRdb used MiXCR to reprocess the multiplex PCR reads, holding one entry per CDR3 protein. The sample holds 600,000 or so distinct CDR3 sequences, roughly 15% seen once. Material: blood. All receptors derive from a woman aged 50 to 60 with Graves' ophthalmopathy.

On this clonotype itself: A much bigger clone sits one base away, suggesting this may be a read error. V is TRBV20-1 and J is TRBJ2-3; D ambiguous. CDR1 is DFQATT, CDR2 SNEGSKA, per germline (reference sequence). The CDR3 has 15 amino acids. Trimming took 1 base from V and 6 from J, leaving 17 bases between them. The CDR3 sequence is CSARGHSGASDTQYF. CDR3 nucleotides: TGCAGTGCTAGAGGTCATTCGGGCGCGTCTGATACGCAGTATTTT.

To note about this clonotype: This may stem from a read error, because a much larger clone lies one nucleotide away. The V and J genes are TRBV10-3 and TRBJ2-4, with 8 bases aligning to TRBD1. With 6 bases clipped from V and 7 bases from J, the junction kept 5 bases outside the gene matches. Germline CDR1 and CDR2: ENHRY and SYGVKD. CDR3 length: 13 amino acids. CDR3 amino acids: CAIRGQALNIQYF. DNA for the CDR3: TGTGCCATCAGGGGACAGGCGTTGAACATTCAGTACTTC.

This clonotype showed up just a few times. The chain couples TRBV13 to TRBJ2-3; TRBD2 matches 11 bases. Germline lookup yields CDR1 PRHDT and CDR2 FYEKMQ (reference sequence). V lost 5 bases, J lost 0 bases, and 10 bases stayed unmatched. This CDR3 spans 18 amino acids. The CDR3 coding sequence is TGTGCCAGCAGCGAAGGGGGGAGGACTAGCGGGAGCACAGATACGCAGTATTTT. As protein: CASSEGGRTSGSTDTQYF.

Of note for this clonotype: At one boundary the junction diverges from the germline segment, which might be a read error. The chain couples TRBV4-2 to TRBJ2-7, with 9 nucleotides matching TRBD2. Germline CDR1 is LGHNA and CDR2 is YNFKEQ. The CDR3 loop spans 15 amino acids. CDR3 residues: CASSQGVSGSREQYF. CDR3 DNA sequence: TGTGCCAGCAGTCAAGGGGTTAGCGGGAGTCGTGAGCAGTACTTC.

This clonotype appeared once. The rearrangement links TRBV18 to TRBJ2-5, with 9 nucleotides matching TRBD2. CDR1 and CDR2 (germline): KGHSH, LQKENI. There are 15 residues in the CDR3. After removal of 4 bases from V and 5 bases from J, the junction contained 8 bases not matched to a gene. The CDR3 region is CASSLAGAIGETQYF. CDR3 DNA: TGTGCCAGCTCACTAGCGGGAGCTATAGGGGAGACCCAGTACTTC.

J is TRBJ2-7 and V is TRBV10-3, with 7 bases lining up with TRBD2. From germline, CDR1 is ENHRY and CDR2 SYGVKD. CDR3 size: 12 residues. The J segment lost 2 bases and the V segment lost 10 bases, leaving 5 bases of the junction unmatched. The DNA for the CDR3 is TGTGCCACCCGGCGGGAGCCCTACGAGCAGTACTTC. Translated, it gives CATRREPYEQYF.

The gene calls are TRBV6-2 or TRBV6-3 and TRBJ2-3; D gene unclear. Germline-derived CDR1 and CDR2 are MNHEY and SVGEGT. V lost 7 bases and J 0 bases, leaving 11 bases between the germline ends. The CDR3 extends over 14 amino acids. CDR3 residues: CASTLTTSTDTQYF. The CDR3 region has the DNA TGTGCCAGCACCCTTACTACTAGCACAGATACGCAGTATTTT.

In this sample, this clonotype turned up a few times. The chain links TRBV20-1 to TRBJ2-1, with a tentative D call TRBD1 (6 bases). Germline V gene data show CDR1 as DFQATT and CDR2 as SNEGSKA (reference sequence). V was shortened by 6 bases and J by 7 bases, with 16 bases between the two germline ends. This CDR3 is built from 13 residues. The CDR3 sequence: CSAPGQVMNEQFF. For the CDR3, the DNA is TGCAGTGCGCCGGGACAAGTTATGAATGAGCAGTTCTTC.

This clonotype was seen a handful of times. This chain links TRBV20-1 with TRBJ2-7; D ambiguous. The germline V and J ends were trimmed by 0 bases and 4 bases, with 16 bases remaining between them. Germline assignment: CDR1 DFQATT and CDR2 SNEGSKA (reference sequence). The CDR3 spans 15 residues. The CDR3 region is CSARDRVLNLYEQYF. Here the CDR3 DNA reads TGCAGTGCTAGAGATAGGGTATTGAACCTTTACGAGCAGTACTTC.

This clonotype was observed at least ten times. This chain connects TRBV27 to TRBJ1-1; the match to TRBD1 covers 9 bases. The length of the CDR3 is 15 residues. V lost 5 bases to trimming and J lost 3 bases; unmatched junction nucleotides: 7. The germline CDR1 and CDR2 sequences are MNHEY and SMNVEV (reference sequence). The DNA for the CDR3 is TGTGCCAGCAGTATAGGGACAGGGCCTTACACTGAAGCTTTCTTT. Residues: CASSIGTGPYTEAFF.

V usage is TRBV7-9 and J usage is TRBJ2-7, with TRBD2 matching over 7 bases. The CDR3 length is 16 residues. CDR1 is SEHNR, CDR2 FQNEAQ, per germline (reference sequence). J was trimmed by 0 bases and V by 6 bases; bases with no gene match: 11. Here the CDR3 DNA reads TGTGCCAGCAGACCACTATCTAGCGGTGGCTCCTACGAGCAGTACTTC. Protein: CASRPLSSGGSYEQYF.

In its sample, this clonotype was seen many times. This CDR3 reads CASSLRPLRQGAGQPQHF. CDR3 DNA: TGTGCCAGCAGCCTACGACCGTTGAGACAGGGGGCAGGTCAGCCCCAGCATTTT. The V gene is TRBV7-8, the J gene TRBJ1-5; 10 positions match TRBD1. In germline, CDR1 is SGHVS, CDR2 FQNEAQ. The V gene end was trimmed by 5 bases and the J gene end by 6 bases; junction bases not matched to a gene: 16. The CDR3 runs 18 residues.

The chain joins TRBV9 to TRBJ2-1; D is unclear. This CDR3 contains 13 residues. Germline V lookup: CDR1 SGDLS, CDR2 YYNGEE. Trimming pared 0 bases from V and 1 base from J, leaving 2 bases between. The DNA for the CDR3 is TGTGCCAGCAGCGTAGAATCCTACAATGAGCAGTTCTTC. This gives the protein CASSVESYNEQFF.

This clonotype was recorded at least ten times. This chain connects TRBV28 to TRBJ2-7; D remains unclear. Germline V gene lookup returns CDR1 MDHEN and CDR2 SYDVKM. The V gene lost 5 bases and the J gene lost 5 bases, with 16 bases spanning the gap. The CDR3 consists of 14 residues. The CDR3 here is CASSLLGTMDEQYF. The DNA of the CDR3 is TGTGCCAGCAGTCTCTTAGGAACGATGGACGAGCAGTACTTC.

The chain couples TRBV24-1 to TRBJ2-7; possibly TRBD2 for D (5 bases). The CDR3 runs to 14 residues. From germline, CDR1 is KGHDR and CDR2 SFDVKD. Trimming removed 0 bases at V and 4 bases at J, with 9 bases between. The CDR3 DNA is TGTGCCACCAGTGATTTGAGGACGGGATACGAGCAGTACTTC. Translated, it gives CATSDLRTGYEQYF.

This clonotype was recorded many times. The chain uses TRBV20-1 and TRBJ1-3; D uncertain. The length of the CDR3 is 14 residues. The V gene's germline CDR1 is DFQATT and CDR2 SNEGSKA (reference sequence). With 2 bases removed from V and 0 bases from J, the gap between germline ends came to 8 bases. This chain's CDR3 is CSARWPSSGNTIYF. For the CDR3, the DNA is TGCAGTGCTAGATGGCCTAGCTCTGGAAACACCATATATTTT.

As to this clonotype: A much larger clonotype is one base distant, so this may be a read error. V gene TRBV7-2 combines with J gene TRBJ2-7; 9 bases match TRBD1. This CDR3 is built from 15 residues. CDR1 is SGHTA and CDR2 is FQGNSA in the germline V gene. This CDR3 reads CASSMTGTGPYERYF. The CDR3 coding sequence is TGTGCCAGCAGCATGACTGGGACAGGGCCCTACGAGCGGTACTTC.

This clonotype was detected many times. The chain is built from TRBV3-1 and TRBJ1-3; D remains unclear. The CDR3 sequence is 13 residues long. V was clipped by 5 bases and J by 0 bases, with 5 bases between them. CDR1 is LGHDT, CDR2 YNNKEL, per germline (reference sequence). CDR3: CASSESSGNTIYF. CDR3 DNA sequence: TGTGCCAGCAGCGAGAGCTCTGGAAACACCATATATTTT. Based on the CDR3 plus reference TRBV3-1 and TRBJ1-3, the full variable domain is DTAVSQTPKYLVTQMGNDKSIKCEQNLGHDTMYWYKQDSKKFLKIMFSYNNKELIINETVPNRFSPKSPDKAHLNLHINSLELGDSAVYFCASSESSGNTIYFGEGSWLTVV.

This clonotype was picked up many times. V gene TRBV9 combines with J gene TRBJ2-7, with TRBD1 identical over 11 bases. The CDR3 has 15 amino acids. Per the germline V gene, CDR1 is SGDLS and CDR2 is YYNGEE. V shed 4 bases, J shed 0 bases, and the junction held 3 bases outside the gene matches. Here the CDR3 reads CASSSGTGGSYEQYF. The CDR3 DNA reads as TGTGCCAGCAGCTCCGGGACAGGGGGCTCCTACGAGCAGTACTTC.

The rearrangement joins TRBV24-1 to TRBJ2-3, with 7 nucleotides matching TRBD1. V shed 4 bases and J 5 bases; nucleotides not matched to a gene: 14. The CDR3 totals 17 residues. Germline assignment: CDR1 KGHDR and CDR2 SFDVKD. CDR3 sequence: CATSDTQGIVFGDTQYF. CDR3 bases: TGTGCCACCAGTGACACACAGGGGATAGTGTTTGGAGATACGCAGTATTTT.

This clonotype was seen repeatedly, ten times or more. This chain joins TRBV7-3 and TRBJ2-1; unclear D gene. The CDR3 totals 15 residues. The germline V and J ends were trimmed by 5 bases and 7 bases, with 18 bases remaining between them. Germline V gene lookup returns CDR1 SGHTA and CDR2 FQGTGA. CDR3 nucleotide sequence: TGTGCCAGCAGCCTAGGGTGGGCGAGCAGGAATGAGCAGTTCTTC. This translates into CASSLGWASRNEQFF.